This T cell receptor (beta chain) was sequenced in a study of shared clonotypes between healthy human individuals. Background on the study: Each donor's CD4 naive and CD4 memory cells filled three plates apiece, CD8 naive two, and CD8 memory one.

This clone occurred a few times. The target antigen is unknown. It was across several immunoSEQ plates that each subset's genomic DNA was evenly split. Produced via immunoSEQ multiplex PCR; TCRdb's table is partial and in-frame only. The sample gives 190,000 or so clones, 60% to 75% of which show up once; 10% is in the top ten. Overall study findings and caveats: Naive subsets generally had larger estimated richness than memory subsets.

V was pared by 3 bases and J by 4 bases, with 12 bases between. CDR1 is MNHNS and CDR2 is SASEGT in the germline V gene. There are 14 residues in the CDR3. The sequence was collected from a young man in good health. Sequenced material: memory CD4+ T cells sorted from blood. Regarding subset: CD45RA-negative fraction. The chain links TRBV6-1 to TRBJ1-2, with D maybe TRBD1 (5 bases). The CDR3 nucleotides are TGTGCCAGCAGTGAGCAGGGTAGGGGCTATGGCTACACCTTC. As protein: CASSEQGRGYGYTF.